This TCR beta chain was retrieved from a study of blood T cell repertoires in COVID-19. Across the whole study: Collection of acute and convalescent COVID-19 samples took place in the United States, Italy and Spain.

Assay: immunoSEQ multiplex PCR; the TCRdb copy retains only in-frame clones and omits some. Of about 240,000 clones listed, approximately 86% were seen once; the top ten hold more than 6%. This TCR derives from a man aged 55-75 years who had recovered from COVID-19. Sequenced material: peripheral blood.

This CDR3 is CASLGHLKGNTIYF. The CDR3 DNA reads as TGTGCCAGCCTGGGACACCTCAAAGGAAACACCATATATTTT. The genes are TRBV6-6 and TRBJ1-3; TRBD1 might be the D (6 bases). V was pared by 8 bases and J by 4 bases, with 15 bases between. The CDR3 has 14 amino acids. The germline V gene has CDR1 MNHNY and CDR2 SVGAGI (reference sequence).